Listed below are T cell receptor beta chains from one sample, sequenced in a study of blood T cell repertoires in COVID-19. Method: immunoSEQ multiplex PCR; TCRdb's copy keeps in-frame clones and lacks some. This sample has about 80,000 clones, with 90% found just once. The sequencing input was peripheral blood. The receptors come from a woman older than 75 with active or convalescent COVID-19. Both conserved end residues are part of each CDR3. D genes are given only for firm matches. Clone size is stated in some rows and not others, as once, few, many or a class when expanded.

clone_size,d_call,v_call,j_call,cdr3_length,cdr3_aa,cdr3_nt
-,TRBD2,TRBV18,TRBJ2-5,13,CASSLVAGETQYF,TGTGCCAGCTCACTAGTAGCGGGAGAGACCCAGTACTTC
-,TRBD2,TRBV7-8,TRBJ2-3,17,CASSLAGLAASTDTQYF,TGTGCCAGCAGCTTAGCGGGACTAGCGGCTAGCACAGATACGCAGTATTTT
-,-,TRBV27,TRBJ1-4,15,CASSLTVATNEKLFF,TGTGCCAGCAGCCTGACAGTTGCAACTAATGAAAAACTGTTTTTT
-,TRBD2,TRBV15,TRBJ2-1,16,CATSRGLAGGYNEQFF,TGTGCCACCAGCAGGGGACTAGCGGGAGGGTACAATGAGCAGTTCTTC
-,-,TRBV19,TRBJ1-5,19,CASSPRGQTAEDSNQPQHF,TGTGCCAGTAGCCCGCGAGGGCAGACGGCTGAGGATAGCAATCAGCCCCAGCATTTT
-,TRBD1,TRBV28,TRBJ1-5,14,CASTGGYGNQPQHF,TGTGCCAGCACAGGGGGGTACGGCAATCAGCCCCAGCATTTT
-,-,TRBV20-1,TRBJ2-1,10,CSISRGEQFF,TGCAGTATATCAAGGGGGGAGCAGTTCTTC
once,-,TRBV5-1,TRBJ1-5,13,CASSLGVNQPQHF,TGCGCCAGCAGCTTGGGAGTCAATCAGCCCCAGCATTTT
-,TRBD1,TRBV11-2,TRBJ2-5,14,CASSPTGGWETQYF,TGTGCCAGCAGCCCTACAGGGGGGTGGGAGACCCAGTACTTC
-,TRBD2,TRBV7-3,TRBJ2-1,15,CASSLFPSGSGEQFF,TGTGCCAGCAGCTTATTCCCTAGCGGGAGCGGTGAGCAGTTCTTC
-,-,TRBV27,TRBJ1-6,15,CASSPFTGYNSPLHF,TGTGCCAGCAGTCCTTTCACAGGGTACAATTCACCCCTCCACTTT
-,-,TRBV19,TRBJ2-2,12,CASTHNPGELFF,TGTGCCAGTACACATAATCCGGGGGAGCTGTTTTTT
-,TRBD1,TRBV11-2,TRBJ1-5,13,CASSPDRDQPQHF,TGTGCCAGCAGTCCAGACAGGGATCAGCCCCAGCATTTT
-,TRBD1,TRBV15,TRBJ1-4,17,CATSSGGDRGLNEKLFF,TGTGCCACCAGCAGCGGCGGGGACAGGGGGTTAAATGAAAAACTGTTTTTT
-,-,TRBV29-1,TRBJ2-1,12,CSVEAPPPEQFF,TGCAGCGTTGAAGCCCCTCCTCCTGAGCAGTTCTTC
-,TRBD1,TRBV15,TRBJ2-7,15,CATSSRQGGGYEQYF,TGTGCCACCAGCAGCAGACAGGGTGGTGGTTACGAGCAGTACTTC
-,-,TRBV18,TRBJ2-1,14,CASSPPLAVREQFF,TGTGCCAGCTCACCACCCCTAGCAGTCAGAGAGCAGTTCTTC
-,-,TRBV30,TRBJ2-7,12,CAWAPRGTEQYF,TGTGCCTGGGCCCCCCGGGGGACCGAGCAGTACTTC
once,-,TRBV18,TRBJ2-5,14,CASSLTGAQETQYF,TGTGCCAGCTCACTGACAGGAGCCCAAGAGACCCAGTACTTC
-,-,TRBV7-9,TRBJ2-3,15,CASSLAGPTADTQYF,TGTGCCAGCAGCTTAGCGGGCCCGACCGCCGATACGCAGTATTTT
-,-,TRBV3-1/TRBV3-2,TRBJ1-5,14,CASSQGRVNQPQHF,TGTGCCAGCAGCCAAGGCAGGGTTAATCAGCCCCAGCATTTT
-,-,TRBV5-1,TRBJ2-3,14,CASSLSKYTDTQYF,TGCGCCAGCAGCTTGAGCAAATACACAGATACGCAGTATTTT
-,-,TRBV28,TRBJ1-1,15,CASSPYTGGFTEAFF,TGTGCCAGCAGTCCCTACACCGGGGGTTTCACTGAAGCTTTCTTT
once,TRBD1,TRBV18,TRBJ2-7,14,CASSPSGQGYEQYF,TGTGCCAGCTCACCGAGTGGACAGGGCTACGAGCAGTACTTC
-,TRBD2,TRBV2,TRBJ2-7,19,CASSNPGHLAGGPMYEQYF,TGTGCCAGCAGTAACCCGGGACATTTAGCGGGAGGGCCTATGTACGAGCAGTACTTC
once,TRBD1,TRBV28,TRBJ1-2,16,CASSYYQGAKNYGYTF,TGTGCCAGCAGTTATTACCAGGGGGCGAAGAACTATGGCTACACCTTC
-,-,TRBV3-1/TRBV3-2,TRBJ2-7,15,CASSQYTGEGYEQYF,TGTGCCAGCAGCCAGTACACGGGAGAGGGGTACGAGCAGTACTTC
-,TRBD2,TRBV15,TRBJ2-1,16,CATSRGWWAGVLVQFF,TGTGCCACCAGCAGGGGCTGGTGGGCGGGGGTTTTGGTGCAGTTCTTC
-,-,TRBV6-5,TRBJ2-5,13,CASSFNRVETQYF,TGTGCCAGCAGTTTCAACAGGGTTGAGACCCAGTACTTC
-,-,TRBV9,TRBJ1-5,15,CASSVGAQNNQPQHF,TGTGCCAGCAGCGTAGGGGCACAGAATAATCAGCCCCAGCATTTT
-,-,TRBV12-5,TRBJ2-1,16,CASGPELGYSNNEQFF,TGTGCTAGTGGTCCGGAACTAGGGTACAGTAACAATGAGCAGTTCTTC
-,-,TRBV6-2/TRBV6-3,TRBJ2-2,13,CASSKGGPGELFF,TGTGCCAGCAGCAAAGGGGGACCCGGGGAGCTGTTTTTT
-,TRBD1,TRBV7-3,TRBJ1-1,16,CASSLMGTAYDTEAFF,TGTGCCAGCAGCTTAATGGGGACAGCGTATGACACTGAAGCTTTCTTT
-,TRBD1,TRBV25-1,TRBJ2-1,16,CASSETGARAYNEQFF,TGTGCCAGCAGTGAGACAGGGGCGCGGGCGTACAATGAGCAGTTCTTC
-,TRBD2,TRBV7-2,TRBJ2-1,16,CASSLGGLAGNNEQFF,TGTGCCAGCAGCTTAGGGGGACTAGCGGGCAACAATGAGCAGTTCTTC